This T cell receptor beta chain originates from a study of T-cell memory formation after mild COVID-19 (dated by TCRdb to the early 2020s). Regarding the study in general: TCR sequence clusters from the two donors were found to be largely donor specific. T-cell clones expanding and contracting after mild COVID-19 in a couple of donors were tracked by longitudinal TCRalpha and TCRbeta repertoire sequencing. The cohort was made up of two young adult volunteers, one female and one male, who were previously healthy.

Instrument on record: Illumina NovaSeq 6000. TCRalpha and TCRbeta cDNA libraries were constructed by 5'RACE with constant-segment primers, with sample barcodes and unique molecular identifiers being introduced. Trizol reagent was used to extract RNA from every sample. Amplification of the libraries took two PCR steps, and the second step added a second sample barcode plus Illumina TruSeq adapters. Sequencing of libraries was performed on an Illumina NovaSeq with 2 x 150 bp paired-end reads. For the original study's pipeline: Demultiplexing of reads and collapsing into UMI-guided consensus sequences were performed with migec v1.2.7. Using mixcr v2.1.11, UMI consensuses were aligned to TRA and TRB V and J templates and then assembled into clonotypes. Clonotypes were classified as expanded or contracted when called significant by both edgeR and NoisET, with noise models trained on biological replicates. For edgeR calls, the thresholds were a false discovery rate-adjusted p below 0.01 and a log2 fold-change of 1. PCA with hierarchical clustering of max-normalized trajectories of the 1000 most abundant clonotypes was used as exploratory dynamics analysis. The CD4 or CD8 phenotype of responding clones was assigned using the separately sequenced CD4+ and CD8+ repertoires. TCRdb reran the public reads through fastp at Q25 and MiXCR, keeping productive beta chains. Merged by CDR3 protein, the rows form single entries marked with the most common genes and DNA. For this entry, the V and J calls and clone size follow TCRdb and not the study's own pipeline. The sample profile shows tens of thousands of distinct CDR3 sequences; around an eighth of them were found once. The leading ten clones occupy roughly a quarter of the sample.

This clonotype came up a few times. Which antigen it targets is not known. No much larger clonotype is one base removed from it; base qualities were not supplied. Reading the germline V gene gives CDR1 MGHDK and CDR2 SYGVNS. From the cysteine up to the phenylalanine, the CDR3 has a length of 13 residues. Of all the DNA, just the CDR3 is kept, 39 bases in frame from base 1. The junction carries 10 bases between V and J, which are trimmed by 3 bases and 7 bases respectively. Summary of the overall study and its limitations: Only two mild cases were covered by the study, and larger cohorts that include severe cases with pre-infection samples were considered necessary. Clones that contracted from day 15 to 85 showed balanced CD4/CD8 phenotypes, whereas a second wave of clones that expanded from day 15 to 37 leaned towards CD4+. Whether the second-wave clones peaking on day 37 were SARS-CoV-2 specific was not confirmed. Contracting CD4+ clones turned up mainly in the CM and EM memory subsets, whereas EMRA was where CD8+ clones were enriched. Some responding clones were detected in pre-infection memory, suggesting pre-existing cross-reactive memory T cells joined the SARS-CoV-2 response.

PBMCs were isolated by Ficoll-Paque density gradient centrifugation. This TCR was sampled from an adult woman who had mild COVID-19 (a few samples of this study predate the infection). The sample titles of this study are shuffled in the database, so cell type and time point are left out; the donor was told from shared clones. The chain is encoded by TRBV25-1 joined to TRBJ1-5; a tentative D call is TRBD1 (5 bases match). The sequencing input was PBMCs or a T cell subset sorted from them (not recorded which). The DNA sequence follows: TGTGCCAGCAGTGAGGGGGGGAGCCAGCCCCAGCATTTT. This translates into CASSEGGSQPQHF.